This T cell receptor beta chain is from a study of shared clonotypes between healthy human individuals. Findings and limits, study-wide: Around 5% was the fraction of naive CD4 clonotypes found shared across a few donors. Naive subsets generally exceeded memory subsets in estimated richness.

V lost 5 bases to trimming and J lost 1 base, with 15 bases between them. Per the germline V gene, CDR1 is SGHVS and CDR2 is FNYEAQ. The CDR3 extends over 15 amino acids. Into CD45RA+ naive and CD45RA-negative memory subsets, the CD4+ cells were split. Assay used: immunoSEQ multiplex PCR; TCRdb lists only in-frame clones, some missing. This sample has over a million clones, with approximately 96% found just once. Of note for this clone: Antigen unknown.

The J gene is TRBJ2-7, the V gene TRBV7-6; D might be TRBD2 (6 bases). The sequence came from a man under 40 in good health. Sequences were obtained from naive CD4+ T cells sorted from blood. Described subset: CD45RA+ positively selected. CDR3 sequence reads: CASSRAAGGSYEQYF. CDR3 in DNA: TGTGCCAGCAGCCGCGCGGCAGGAGGGTCCTACGAGCAGTACTTC.